The T cell receptor beta chain under discussion was sequenced for a study of T-cell reconstitution after alpha-beta-depleted transplantation in children. Losses at the gene ends were 7 bases for V and 5 bases for J; bases not matched to a gene: 6. The CDR3 runs to 14 residues. This clonotype was counted only a few times. Researchers prepared the TCRbeta library using unique molecular identifiers, the study reports. A single record per CDR3 protein comes from TCRdb applying MiXCR to the PCR reads. The table records hundreds of thousands of distinct CDR3 sequences, 9.9% of them present only once. Sequences were derived from PBMCs from the stem cell graft donor, sampled from the stem cell graft. This clonotype was obtained from a human donor who donated a stem cell graft to a child with SCID. The V call is TRBV12-3 or TRBV12-4, the J call TRBJ2-2; 8 nucleotides match TRBD1. The CDR3 coding sequence is TGTGCCAGCATTCTTACAGGGGGGACCGGGGAGCTGTTTTTT. Its protein is CASILTGGTGELFF.